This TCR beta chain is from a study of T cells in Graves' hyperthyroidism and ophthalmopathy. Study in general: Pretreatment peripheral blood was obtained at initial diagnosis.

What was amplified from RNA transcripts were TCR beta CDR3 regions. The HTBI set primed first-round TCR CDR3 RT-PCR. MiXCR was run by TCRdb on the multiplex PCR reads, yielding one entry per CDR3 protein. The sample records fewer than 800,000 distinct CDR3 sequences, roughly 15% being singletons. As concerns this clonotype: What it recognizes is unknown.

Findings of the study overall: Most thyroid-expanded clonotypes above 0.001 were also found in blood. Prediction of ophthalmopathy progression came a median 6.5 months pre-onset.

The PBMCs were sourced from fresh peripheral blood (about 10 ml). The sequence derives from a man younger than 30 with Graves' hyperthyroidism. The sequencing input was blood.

For the CDR3, the DNA is TGTGCCATCAGTGAGGGAGGCGGGGTTTACAATGAGCAGTTCTTC. It specifies CAISEGGGVYNEQFF. This chain uses TRBV10-3 with TRBJ2-1; TRBD2 might be the D (6 bases). The CDR3 is 15 residues long. V was trimmed by 2 bases and J by 4 bases, leaving 12 bases between them. The germline gives CDR1 ENHRY, CDR2 SYGVKD.